The next 2 T cell receptor beta chains were all read from a single sample in a study of T cell changes during pregnancy in multiple sclerosis. TCRdb's table, derived via immunoSEQ multiplex PCR, lists solely in-frame clones and lacks some. The sample has almost 35,000 clones, 90% seen once. This sample comprised CD8+ T cells from peripheral blood mononuclear cells, obtained before pregnancy. These receptors all stem from a female donor with multiple sclerosis, enrolled in a pregnancy study.

The chain recombines TRBV11-2 with TRBJ2-7, with 12 positions matching TRBD2. The CDR3 loop spans 14 amino acids. V gave up 3 bases and J gave up 3 bases; unmatched junction bases: 0. Germline-derived CDR1 and CDR2 are SGHAT and FQNNGV. CDR3 nucleotide sequence: TGTGCCAGCAGCTTGACTAGCGGGAGCTACGAGCAGTACTTC. Translating gives CASSLTSGSYEQYF.

The CDR3 region is CASSHRGNTEAFF. The CDR3 DNA follows: TGTGCCAGCAGTCACAGGGGGAACACTGAAGCTTTCTTT. The chain employs TRBV6-5 and TRBJ1-1; 7 bases match TRBD1. Per germline, CDR1 MNHEY and CDR2 SVGAGI. Trimming took 5 bases from V and 1 from J; bases not matched to a gene: 1. The CDR3 loop spans 13 amino acids.